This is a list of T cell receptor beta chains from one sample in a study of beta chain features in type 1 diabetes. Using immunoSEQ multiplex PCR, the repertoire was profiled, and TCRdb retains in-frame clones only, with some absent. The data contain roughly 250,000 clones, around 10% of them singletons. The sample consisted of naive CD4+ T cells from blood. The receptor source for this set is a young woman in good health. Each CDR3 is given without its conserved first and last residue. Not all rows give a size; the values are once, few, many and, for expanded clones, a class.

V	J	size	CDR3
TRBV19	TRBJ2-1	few	ASSTPGTGNTLSYNEQF
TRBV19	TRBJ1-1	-	ATRDRGATEAF
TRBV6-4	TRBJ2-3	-	ASKENSPTDTQY
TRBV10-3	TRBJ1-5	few	AISGQDNQPQH
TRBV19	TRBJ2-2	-	ASSIPGLAGDTGELF
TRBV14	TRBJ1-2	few	ASSQDLNYGYT
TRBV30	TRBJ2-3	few	AWRILAGLTDTQY
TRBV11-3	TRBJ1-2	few	ASSPRTGYGYT
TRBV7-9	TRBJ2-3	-	ASSLVSGVTDTQY
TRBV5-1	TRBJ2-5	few	ASSPGLAGETQY
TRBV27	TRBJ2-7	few	ASSLSGTPRSYEQY
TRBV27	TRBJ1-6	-	ASSILAGGNSPLH
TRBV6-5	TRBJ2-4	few	ASSFRGGFQY
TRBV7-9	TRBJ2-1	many	ASSLGQYNEQF
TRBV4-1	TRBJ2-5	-	ASSQEGGTSWKTQY
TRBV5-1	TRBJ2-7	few	ASSFSEAGTYEQY
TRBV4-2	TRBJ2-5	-	ASSQGTGGARRQETQY
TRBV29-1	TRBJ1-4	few	SVGYLTNEKLF
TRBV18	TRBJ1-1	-	ASSPGEGIAEAF
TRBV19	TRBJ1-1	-	ASSVQQGMNTEAF
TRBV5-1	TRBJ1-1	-	ASSRGGQGGTEAF
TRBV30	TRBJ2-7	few	AWGGGVVGAYEQY
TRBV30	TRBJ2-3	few	AWSVRGGEDTQY
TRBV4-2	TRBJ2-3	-	ASSQGAGGSSTDTQY
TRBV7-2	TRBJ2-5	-	ASSQEGSRGTQY
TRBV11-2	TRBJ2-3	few	ASSLGGWGQGADTQY
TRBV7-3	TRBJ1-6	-	ASTGADPRLPNSPLH
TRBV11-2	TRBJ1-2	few	ASSSGGGYGYT
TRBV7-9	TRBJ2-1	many	ASTLWMGSSSSYNEQF
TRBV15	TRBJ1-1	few	ATSRSWTEEAF
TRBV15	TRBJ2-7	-	ATSRGGTAAYEQY
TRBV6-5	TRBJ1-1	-	ASSYIGGRDTEAF
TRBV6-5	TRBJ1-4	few	ASSYSGTGFEKLF
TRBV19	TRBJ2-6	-	ASSPGHSMSSSGANVLT
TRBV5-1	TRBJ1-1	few	ASSLEWSTEAF
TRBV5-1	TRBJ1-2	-	ASSSRDSYGYT
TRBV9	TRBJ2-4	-	ASSVNDRGFIQY